This paragraph covers one T cell receptor beta chain sequence. The entry originates in a study of blood T cell repertoires in COVID-19. Whole-study context: Nucleic acid was either cDNA or gDNA, and it came from T cells, B-cell-depleted T cells, or PBMCs.

CDR3 size: 15 residues. Trimming took 4 bases from V and 7 from J, leaving 14 bases between them. Germline CDR1 SGHTA, CDR2 FQGNSA. Profiled with immunoSEQ multiplex PCR; TCRdb holds only in-frame clones, not every one. The table has around 110,000 clones, around nine tenths seen once; the top ten hold roughly 2%. The chain uses TRBV7-2 and TRBJ1-6, with a weak D call TRBD1 (6 bases). This clonotype was sampled from a human donor with active COVID-19. The donor label of this sample is uncertain. Sequencing was carried out using peripheral blood. As DNA, the CDR3 is TGTGCCAGCAGCTCCGACCCGGGACAAAATTCACCCCTCCACTTT. This sequence encodes CASSSDPGQNSPLHF.